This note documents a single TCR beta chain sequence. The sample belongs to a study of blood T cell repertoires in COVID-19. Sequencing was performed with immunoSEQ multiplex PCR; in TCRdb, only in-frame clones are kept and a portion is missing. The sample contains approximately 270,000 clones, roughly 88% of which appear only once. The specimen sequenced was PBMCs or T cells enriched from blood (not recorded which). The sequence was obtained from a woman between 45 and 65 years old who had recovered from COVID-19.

The chain's CDR3 is CASSATSGSGEQFF. The CDR3 nucleotides read TGTGCCAGCAGCGCAACTAGCGGGAGCGGTGAGCAGTTCTTC. The J gene is TRBJ2-1, the V gene TRBV12-1; the D segment call TRBD2 is taken from the table without a DNA check. TRBV12-1 is a documented pseudogene. This CDR3 spans 14 amino acids.